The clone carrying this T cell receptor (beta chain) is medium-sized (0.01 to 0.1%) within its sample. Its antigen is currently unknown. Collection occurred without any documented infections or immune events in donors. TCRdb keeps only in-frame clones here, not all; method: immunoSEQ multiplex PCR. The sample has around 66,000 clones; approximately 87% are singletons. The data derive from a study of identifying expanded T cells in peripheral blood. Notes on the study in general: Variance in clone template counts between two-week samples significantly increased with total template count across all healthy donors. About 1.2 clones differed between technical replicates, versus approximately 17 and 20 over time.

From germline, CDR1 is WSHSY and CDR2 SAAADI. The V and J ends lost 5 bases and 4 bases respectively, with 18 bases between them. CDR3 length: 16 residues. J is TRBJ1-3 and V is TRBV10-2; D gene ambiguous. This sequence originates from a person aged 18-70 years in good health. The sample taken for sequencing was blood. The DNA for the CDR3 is TGCGCCAGCAGTCTCGGACGGCAACCAACGGGAAACACCATATATTTT. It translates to CASSLGRQPTGNTIYF.